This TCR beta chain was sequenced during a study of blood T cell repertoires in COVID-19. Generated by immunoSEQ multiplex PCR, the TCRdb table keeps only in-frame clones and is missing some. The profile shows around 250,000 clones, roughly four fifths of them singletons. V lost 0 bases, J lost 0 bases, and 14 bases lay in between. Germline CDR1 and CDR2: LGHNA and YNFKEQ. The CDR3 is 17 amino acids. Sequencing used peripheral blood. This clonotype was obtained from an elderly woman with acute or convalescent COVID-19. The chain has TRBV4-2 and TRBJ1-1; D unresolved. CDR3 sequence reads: CASSQDEGTYMNTEAFF. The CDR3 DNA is TGTGCCAGCAGCCAAGATGAGGGCACCTACATGAACACTGAAGCTTTCTTT.